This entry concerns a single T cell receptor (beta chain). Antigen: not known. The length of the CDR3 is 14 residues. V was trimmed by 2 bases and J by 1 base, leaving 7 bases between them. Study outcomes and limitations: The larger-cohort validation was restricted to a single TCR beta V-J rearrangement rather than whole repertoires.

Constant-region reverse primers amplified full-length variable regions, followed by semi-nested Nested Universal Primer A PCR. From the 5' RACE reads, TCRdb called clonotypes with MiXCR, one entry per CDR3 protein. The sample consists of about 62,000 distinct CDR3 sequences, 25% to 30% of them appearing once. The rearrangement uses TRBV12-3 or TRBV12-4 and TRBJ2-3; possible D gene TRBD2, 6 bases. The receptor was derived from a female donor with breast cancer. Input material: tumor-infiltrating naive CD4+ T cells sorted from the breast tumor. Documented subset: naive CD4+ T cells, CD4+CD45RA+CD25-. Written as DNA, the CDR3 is TGTGCCAGCAGTTTACAGCGGGGCACAGATACGCAGTATTTT. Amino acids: CASSLQRGTDTQYF.